The 27 T cell receptor beta chains in this list originate from one sample, sequenced in a study of shared clonotypes between healthy human individuals. The repertoire was sequenced with immunoSEQ multiplex PCR; TCRdb's copy has only in-frame clones and lacks some. The repertoire holds fewer than 1.4 million clones, around three quarters seen once, with 0.6% to 0.7% in the top ten. Sequencing was done on a sample of memory CD4+ T cells from PBMCs. Subset in this sample: CD45RA-negative fraction. All receptors come from a man younger than 30 in good health. Some clones in this sample may be carry-over from other donors' samples.

The chain uses TRBV5-4 and TRBJ1-2; TRBD1 agrees at 8 bases. Germline loops: CDR1 SGHNT, CDR2 YYREEE (reference sequence). Unmatched junction bases numbered 3, after V lost 1 base and J lost 4 bases. This CDR3 contains 14 residues. The DNA for the CDR3 is TGTGCCAGCAGCTTGCGGACAGGGATCTATGGCTACACCTTC. Translating gives CASSLRTGIYGYTF.

This sequence joins TRBV29-1 and TRBJ1-4, with a possible D match to TRBD1 (5 bases). Germline lookup yields CDR1 SQVTM and CDR2 ANQGSEA. The CDR3 is 14 residues long. Deletions cut 7 bases from V and 7 bases from J, with 19 bases between. The CDR3 is CSALLSRAPEKLFF. The CDR3 bases are TGCAGCGCTCTTCTCTCCAGGGCGCCTGAAAAACTGTTTTTT.

About this clone: Other DNA sequences of this sample code for an identical CDR3. V is TRBV7-3 and J is TRBJ1-5; 7 bases map to TRBD1. Germline V CDR1 and CDR2: SGHTA, FQGTGA. CDR3 length: 13 amino acids. The V gene end was trimmed by 2 bases and the J gene end by 7 bases; junction bases not matched to a gene: 2. CDR3 nucleotides: TGTGCCAGCAGCTTAGACAGGGTACAGCCCCAGCATTTT. Translated, it gives CASSLDRVQPQHF.

The chain links TRBV28 to TRBJ2-7, with 7 positions matching TRBD2. CDR1 and CDR2 from the germline V gene are MDHEN and SYDVKM. The V gene end was trimmed by 7 bases and the J gene end by 2 bases; junction bases not matched to a gene: 17. This CDR3 contains 17 residues. The CDR3 DNA sequence: TGTGCCAGCATCCCGCCCCCGGGGCAGCGGGGAACCTACGAGCAGTACTTC. It translates to CASIPPPGQRGTYEQYF.

A single count supports this clone. This chain uses TRBV7-2 with TRBJ2-2; D remains unclear. The V end was cut by 6 bases, the J end by 1 base, with 6 bases between. Looked up from germline, CDR1 is SGHTA and CDR2 is FQGNSA. The length of the CDR3 is 13 residues. In nucleotides, the CDR3 is TGTGCCAGCAGGGCAGGGAACACCGGGGAGCTGTTTTTT. This gives the protein CASRAGNTGELFF.

The CDR3 region is CASSPDPNTEAFF. The CDR3 DNA is TGTGCCAGCAGCCCGGACCCGAACACTGAAGCTTTCTTT. The chain uses TRBV5-4 and TRBJ1-1; D not resolved. V dropped 4 bases and J dropped 1 base, with 8 bases sitting between them. This CDR3 comprises 13 residues. In germline, CDR1 is SGHNT, CDR2 YYREEE (reference sequence).

The V and J genes are TRBV11-1 and TRBJ1-4; 7 nucleotides match TRBD1. V trimming: 3 bases; J trimming: 8 bases; junction bases outside the gene matches: 9. Germline loops: CDR1 SGHAT, CDR2 FQDESV (reference sequence). The CDR3 has 15 amino acids. In DNA, the CDR3 is TGTGCCAGCAGCTTCCGACAGGGAAAAGGAGAAAAACTGTTTTTT. Translated: CASSFRQGKGEKLFF.

The chain couples TRBV28 to TRBJ2-3; TRBD2 agrees at 7 bases. The CDR3 is 15 amino acids. V lost 5 bases, J lost 2 bases, and 7 bases stayed unmatched. CDR1 MDHEN and CDR2 SYDVKM come from the germline V gene. The CDR3 protein is CASSKGLPLTDTQYF. The CDR3 nucleotides read TGTGCCAGCAGTAAGGGACTACCCCTCACAGATACGCAGTATTTT.

This clone was seen once. The chain combines TRBV2 with TRBJ2-2; D remains unclear. Trimming removed 6 bases from V and 3 bases from J, with 5 bases in between. The CDR3 has 12 amino acids. Germline loops: CDR1 SNHLY, CDR2 FYNNEI. CDR3 loop: CASRRDTGELFF. The CDR3 nucleotides read TGTGCCAGCAGGCGCGACACCGGGGAGCTGTTTTTT.

The count of this clone is one. V and J are TRBV5-1 and TRBJ2-1; 8 bases map to TRBD2. Trimming took 0 bases from V and 8 from J; bases not matched to a gene: 7. There are 15 residues in the CDR3. Germline V gives CDR1 SGHRS, CDR2 YFSETQ. The CDR3 coding sequence is TGCGCCAGCAGCTTGGAGTTAGCGGGAAACCATGAGCAGTTCTTC. Protein sequence: CASSLELAGNHEQFF.

This rearrangement joins TRBV9 to TRBJ2-5; 8 nucleotides match TRBD2. The ends lost 1 base at V and 3 bases at J; junction bases unmatched: 5. CDR1 and CDR2 (germline): SGDLS, YYNGEE. The CDR3 is 15 residues long. The CDR3 here is CASSVLGTREETQYF. The DNA for the CDR3 is TGTGCCAGCAGCGTATTGGGGACTAGGGAAGAGACCCAGTACTTC.

This clone was detected only once. The chain is built from TRBV29-1 and TRBJ2-1; D may be TRBD1 or TRBD2 (5 bases each). CDR3 length: 13 amino acids. Germline CDR1 is SQVTM and CDR2 is ANQGSEA. Trimming took 2 bases from V and 9 from J, leaving 14 bases between them. CDR3 amino acids: CSVERGRRGEQFF. The CDR3 DNA reads TGCAGCGTTGAAAGGGGTCGCCGGGGTGAGCAGTTCTTC.

As to this clone: One base separates it from a far larger clone, so it is likely a read error. At the DNA level, this CDR3 is encoded by other sequences in the same sample as well. The V and J genes are TRBV28 and TRBJ1-2; D unclear. The germline V gene has CDR1 MDHEN and CDR2 SYDVKM. V lost 5 bases, J lost 5 bases, and 3 bases lay in between. This CDR3 comprises 10 residues. The DNA of the CDR3 is TGTGCCAGCAGTCGTTATGGCTACACCTTC. Amino acids: CASSRYGYTF.

As concerns this clone: Other DNA sequences from this sample encode an identical CDR3 as well. The V gene is TRBV9, the J gene TRBJ2-3; D unclear. The V end lost 0 bases, the J end lost 5 bases, and 4 bases lay between the germline ends. CDR3 length equals 12 residues. Germline V CDR1 and CDR2: SGDLS, YYNGEE. The CDR3 spells CASSVVGDTQYF. CDR3 sequence (DNA): TGTGCCAGCAGCGTAGTAGGAGATACGCAGTATTTT.

Written as DNA, the CDR3 is TGTGCCAGCAGCCAGACCCCGGGACTAGTTACACGCCACTACAATGAGCAGTTCTTC. It yields the protein CASSQTPGLVTRHYNEQFF. The chain carries TRBV7-9 and TRBJ2-1, with 8 bases fitting TRBD2. Germline CDR1 is SEHNR and CDR2 is FQNEAQ (reference sequence). The J segment lost 3 bases and the V segment lost 5 bases, leaving 18 bases of the junction unmatched. The CDR3 is 19 amino acids. Filled out from reference TRBV7-9 and TRBJ2-1, the complete variable domain reads DTGVSQNPRHKITKRGQNVTFRCDPISEHNRLYWYRQTLGQGPEFLTYFQNEAQLEKSRLLSDRFSAERPKGSFSTLEIQRTEQGDSAMYLCASSQTPGLVTRHYNEQFFGPGTRLTVL.

This clone was seen a few times. A much larger clone sits a single nucleotide away, making a read error possible. This same CDR3 is encoded by further DNA sequences in the sample. The chain combines TRBV20-1 with TRBJ1-2, with D unclear. The CDR3 sequence is 11 residues long. V was shortened by 5 bases and J by 4 bases, with 8 bases between the two germline ends. In germline, CDR1 is DFQATT, CDR2 SNEGSKA (reference sequence). The DNA of the CDR3 is TGCAGTGCTGCACAAGGCTATGGCTACACCTTC. Translating it yields CSAAQGYGYTF.

V is TRBV6-5 and J is TRBJ2-3; D is uncertain. Germline CDR1 and CDR2: MNHEY and SVGAGI. V shed 2 bases and J shed 1 base, with 4 bases lying between them. The CDR3 spans 13 residues. This chain's CDR3 is CASSYQRTDTQYF. CDR3 DNA: TGTGCCAGCAGTTACCAGCGCACAGATACGCAGTATTTT.

The J gene is TRBJ2-1, the V gene TRBV7-9; D may be TRBD2 (6 bases). Germline CDR1 is SEHNR and CDR2 is FQNEAQ (reference sequence). The CDR3 is 18 residues long. With 0 bases removed from V and 0 bases from J, the gap between germline ends came to 15 bases. For the CDR3, the DNA is TGTGCCAGCAGCTTAGCGCCGGGCGGGATATCCTCCTACAATGAGCAGTTCTTC. It encodes CASSLAPGGISSYNEQFF.

This rearrangement joins TRBV28 to TRBJ1-5, with D possibly being TRBD1 (5 bases). The CDR3 totals 16 residues. V was cut by 3 bases and J by 3 bases, with 15 bases left in between. Germline values: CDR1 MDHEN, CDR2 SYDVKM. CDR3 coding DNA: TGTGCCAGCAGTTTCGGGGGGTTGGGGGTCAATCAGCCCCAGCATTTT. Its translation: CASSFGGLGVNQPQHF.

This chain joins TRBV5-4 and TRBJ2-1; D unclear. CDR1 and CDR2 from the germline V gene are SGHNT and YYREEE (reference sequence). The CDR3 has 12 amino acids. V dropped 0 bases and J dropped 15 bases, with 13 bases sitting between them. The CDR3 sequence: CASSLEGLGGFF. The CDR3 DNA sequence: TGTGCCAGCAGCTTGGAGGGCTTAGGTGGGTTCTTC. Full variable domain (missing parts from reference TRBV5-4 and TRBJ2-1): ETGVTQSPTHLIKTRGQQVTLRCSSQSGHNTVSWYQQALGQGPQFIFQYYREEENGRGNFPPRFSGLQFPNYSSELNVNALELDDSALYLCASSLEGLGGFFGPGTRLTVL.

This sequence joins TRBV2 and TRBJ2-1, with 9 bases identical to TRBD2. J gave up 7 bases and V 7 bases, and 5 bases lay outside the gene matches. From germline, CDR1 is SNHLY and CDR2 FYNNEI. The CDR3 covers 13 residues. CDR3 in amino acids: CASTSGRLNEQFF. The CDR3 DNA follows: TGTGCCAGCACAAGCGGGAGGCTGAATGAGCAGTTCTTC.

The sample holds a few counts of this clone. The rearrangement joins TRBV19 to TRBJ2-1, with D perhaps matching TRBD2 (5 bases). Trimming left V 5 bases short and J 4 bases short, with 15 bases between. The germline gives CDR1 LNHDA, CDR2 SQIVND (reference sequence). The CDR3 has 15 residues. The CDR3 DNA reads as TGTGCCAGTAGTGGCCGGGCAGGACTTTACAATGAGCAGTTCTTC. It codes for CASSGRAGLYNEQFF.

V gene TRBV5-1 combines with J gene TRBJ2-3; D not resolved. The germline gives CDR1 SGHRS, CDR2 YFSETQ. V was shortened by 1 base and J by 4 bases, with 7 bases between the two germline ends. The CDR3 has 13 residues. In nucleotides, the CDR3 is TGCGCCAGCAGCTTGCCTCCACCAGATACGCAGTATTTT. Translated, it gives CASSLPPPDTQYF.

In its sample, this clone was seen a few times. The chain employs TRBV4-1 and TRBJ2-1, with a tentative D call TRBD2 (6 bases). This CDR3 is built from 16 residues. Germline values: CDR1 MGHRA, CDR2 YSYEKL. V shed 5 bases and J shed 4 bases, with 18 bases lying between them. CDR3: CASSVPGLGVYNEQFF. The CDR3 region has the DNA TGCGCCAGCAGCGTTCCGGGACTGGGGGTTTACAATGAGCAGTTCTTC.

The genes are TRBV6-6 and TRBJ2-2, with 12 nucleotides matching TRBD2. The CDR3 totals 14 residues. Germline values: CDR1 MNHNY, CDR2 SVGAGI (reference sequence). V lost 10 bases, J lost 6 bases, and 6 bases stayed unmatched. CDR3 coding DNA: TGTGCCACCCGACTAGCGGGAGCATCCGGGGAGCTGTTTTTT. It translates to CATRLAGASGELFF.

The chain uses TRBV11-3 and TRBJ2-3, with D unclear. This CDR3 has 16 amino acids. The ends were cut back, 1 base at V and 2 bases at J, with 13 bases in the middle. CDR1 is SGHNT and CDR2 is YENEEA in the germline V gene. The CDR3 protein is CASSLADSGHTDTQYF. As DNA, the CDR3 is TGTGCCAGCAGCTTAGCTGACTCAGGCCACACAGATACGCAGTATTTT.

The rearrangement links TRBV7-8 to TRBJ2-2, with D hard to call. The CDR3 runs 15 residues. Trimming removed 0 bases at V and 6 bases at J, with 11 bases between. The germline gives CDR1 SGHVS, CDR2 FQNEAQ. The CDR3 is CASSLAPGQAGELFF. The DNA for the CDR3 is TGTGCCAGCAGCTTAGCGCCGGGTCAAGCCGGGGAGCTGTTTTTT.